This TCR beta chain was documented in a study of breast tumors, draining lymph nodes, adjacent tissues. TCRdb processed the multiplex PCR reads anew with MiXCR; each CDR3 protein has one entry. The sample has 200,000 to 250,000 distinct CDR3 sequences, roughly 32% seen once. The CDR3 runs 13 residues. V was shortened by 10 bases and J by 2 bases, with 13 bases between the two germline ends. The germline gives CDR1 MGHDK, CDR2 SYGVNS. Breast cancer patients provided tissue from their axillary draining lymph nodes. The sample taken for sequencing was axillary lymph node tissue. The source of this sequence is a female donor with breast cancer. Some clones in this sample may be carry-over from other donors' samples. The chain has TRBV25-1 and TRBJ2-3; tentative D call: TRBD2 (6 bases). Here the CDR3 DNA reads TGTGCCATCCGGGACTGGAACACAGATACGCAGTATTTT. It codes for CAIRDWNTDTQYF.